One and the same sample provided the 21 T cell receptor beta chains below, sequenced in a study of blood T cell repertoires in COVID-19. Using immunoSEQ multiplex PCR, the repertoire was profiled, and TCRdb retains in-frame clones only, with some absent. The sample records 60,000 or so clones, 70% to 90% being singletons. What was sequenced was peripheral blood. The receptors shown here come from a human donor in a cohort sampled during active COVID-19.

The chain links TRBV5-1 to TRBJ1-5, with D unresolved. Germline V gene data show CDR1 as SGHRS and CDR2 as YFSETQ. The V gene lost 1 base and the J gene lost 5 bases, with 7 bases spanning the gap. This CDR3 spans 13 amino acids. The CDR3 here is CASSLSQDQPQHF. Here the CDR3 DNA reads TGCGCCAGCAGCTTGTCTCAGGATCAGCCCCAGCATTTT. The full variable domain, its missing parts supplied by reference TRBV5-1 and TRBJ1-5, is KAGVTQTPRYLIKTRGQQVTLSCSPISGHRSVSWYQQTPGQGLQFLFEYFSETQRNKGNFPGRFSGRQFSNSRSEMNVSTLELGDSALYLCASSLSQDQPQHFGDGTRLSIL.

This clone is a singleton in its sample. V and J are TRBV12-3 or TRBV12-4 and TRBJ1-2; 8 bases fit TRBD1. The CDR3 covers 13 residues. V dropped 7 bases and J dropped 7; count of bases not matched to a gene: 8. The chain's CDR3 is CASKPGGASGYTF. As DNA, the CDR3 is TGTGCCAGCAAACCAGGGGGCGCGTCTGGCTACACCTTC.

The rearrangement links TRBV6-2 or TRBV6-3 to TRBJ1-1; possibly TRBD1 for D (5 bases). V lost 1 base, J lost 5 bases, and 14 bases lay in between. The germline V gene has CDR1 MNHEY and CDR2 SVGEGT. The CDR3 runs to 15 residues. In DNA, the CDR3 is TGTGCCAGCAGTTACTACCGGGGGAGGAGAACTGAAGCTTTCTTT. Encoded protein: CASSYYRGRRTEAFF.

The chain uses TRBV12-3 or TRBV12-4 and TRBJ2-2; D is ambiguous. With 6 bases removed from V and 0 bases from J, the gap between germline ends came to 5 bases. This CDR3 is built from 13 residues. As DNA, the CDR3 is TGTGCCAGCAGGGCCTCGAACACCGGGGAGCTGTTTTTT. Its translation: CASRASNTGELFF.

The gene calls are TRBV14 and TRBJ2-7; D gene ambiguous. V was shortened by 1 base and J by 4 bases, with 2 bases between the two germline ends. CDR1 and CDR2 (germline): SGHDN, FVKESK. The CDR3 is 11 amino acids. This CDR3 is CASSQAYEQYF. As DNA, the CDR3 is TGTGCCAGCAGCCAAGCTTACGAGCAGTACTTC.

This clone has a single count. The chain has TRBV5-4 and TRBJ2-2; 9 nucleotides align to TRBD2. CDR1 and CDR2 (germline): SGHNT, YYREEE (reference sequence). With 3 bases clipped from V and 7 bases from J, the junction kept 7 bases outside the gene matches. The CDR3 totals 15 residues. The CDR3 spells CASSSAGGPDGELFF. CDR3 coding DNA: TGTGCCAGCAGCTCAGCGGGGGGCCCTGACGGGGAGCTGTTTTTT.

This sequence joins TRBV9 and TRBJ2-1; 14 bases map to TRBD2. The CDR3 loop spans 17 amino acids. The germline V gene encodes CDR1 SGDLS and CDR2 YYNGEE. Unmatched junction bases numbered 5, after V lost 0 bases and J lost 6 bases. CDR3 nucleotides: TGTGCCAGCAGCGTAGAACCCGGGACTAGCGGGGGCAATGAGCAGTTCTTC. Protein sequence: CASSVEPGTSGGNEQFF.

This sequence joins TRBV5-1 and TRBJ2-1; D unresolved. Trimming took off 1 base at V and 5 bases at J, with 4 bases between the two ends. CDR3 length equals 12 residues. CDR1 is SGHRS, CDR2 YFSETQ, per germline. The CDR3 bases are TGCGCCAGCAGCTTGCAAAACAATGAGCAGTTCTTC. Protein: CASSLQNNEQFF.

J is TRBJ1-5 and V is TRBV30; 7 bases match TRBD1. The CDR3 is made up of 13 amino acids. Losses at the gene ends were 2 bases for V and 4 bases for J; bases not matched to a gene: 2. CDR1 GTSNPN and CDR2 SVGIG come from the germline V gene (reference sequence). The CDR3 reads CAWSPQGNQPQHF. In nucleotides, the CDR3 is TGTGCCTGGAGTCCACAGGGGAATCAGCCCCAGCATTTT.

The J gene is TRBJ2-5, the V gene TRBV18; D is unresolved. The CDR3 length is 9 residues. The germline V gene has CDR1 KGHSH and CDR2 LQKENI. The ends were cut back, 3 bases at V and 13 bases at J, with 6 bases in the middle. Here the CDR3 reads CASSPPLYF. In DNA form, the CDR3 reads TGTGCCAGCTCACCCCCTCTGTACTTC.

V is TRBV7-9 and J is TRBJ1-2; D not resolved. Germline CDR1 reads SEHNR; CDR2 reads FQNEAQ (reference sequence). CDR3 length: 13 residues. V lost 1 base and J 8 bases, leaving 11 bases between the germline ends. The DNA of the CDR3 is TGTGCCAGCAGCTTAGAAAGGGAGCAGGGCTACACCTTC. As protein: CASSLEREQGYTF.

This chain links TRBV5-5 with TRBJ1-6; 7 bases are a match to TRBD1. The CDR3 covers 14 residues. Germline assignment: CDR1 SGHKS and CDR2 YYEKEE (reference sequence). With V trimmed by 0 bases and J by 9 bases, 3 bases remained unmatched. The CDR3 nucleotides are TGTGCCAGCAGCTTGGAGGGGGCCACTTCACCCCTCCACTTT. Translated, it gives CASSLEGATSPLHF.

The rearrangement links TRBV13 to TRBJ1-1; 8 nucleotides match TRBD1. CDR1 PRHDT and CDR2 FYEKMQ come from the germline V gene (reference sequence). V lost 0 bases, J lost 4 bases, and 10 bases stayed unmatched. CDR3 length: 17 residues. This CDR3 reads CASSLGDRAWGGTEAFF. CDR3 bases: TGTGCCAGCAGCTTAGGGGACAGGGCCTGGGGTGGCACTGAAGCTTTCTTT.

The chain links TRBV11-2 to TRBJ1-1; D perhaps matches TRBD1 (5 bases). V was shortened by 5 bases and J by 0 bases, with 16 bases between the two germline ends. The CDR3 loop spans 16 amino acids. Germline CDR1 and CDR2: SGHAT and FQNNGV. Written as DNA, the CDR3 is TGTGCCAGCAGCCTCCGGCCCAGGGCCATGAACACTGAAGCTTTCTTT. It is translated as CASSLRPRAMNTEAFF.

This rearrangement joins TRBV10-3 to TRBJ2-3, with a possible D match to TRBD1 (5 bases). The germline V gene encodes CDR1 ENHRY and CDR2 SYGVKD. V lost 0 bases to trimming and J lost 4 bases, with 14 bases between them. The CDR3 consists of 16 residues. The chain's CDR3 is CAISESKRQGPDTQYF. The CDR3, as DNA: TGTGCCATCAGTGAGTCGAAACGCCAGGGTCCAGATACGCAGTATTTT.

The gene calls are TRBV5-6 and TRBJ1-6; D is ambiguous. CDR1 and CDR2 (germline): SGHDT, YYEEEE. The CDR3 contains 18 residues. V was trimmed by 4 bases and J by 0 bases, leaving 17 bases between them. The CDR3 reads CASSTLRYGSSYNSPLHF. CDR3 coding DNA: TGTGCCAGCAGCACCCTTCGGTACGGGAGCTCCTATAATTCACCCCTCCACTTT.

The chain uses TRBV7-2 and TRBJ1-3; TRBD1 aligns across 7 bases. This CDR3 spans 15 amino acids. Per germline, CDR1 SGHTA and CDR2 FQGNSA. Germline trimming cut 4 bases from V and 2 bases from J; bases unmatched to any gene: 5. The CDR3 DNA reads TGTGCCAGCAGCTCTTGGGACAGTACTGGAAACACCATATATTTT. It encodes CASSSWDSTGNTIYF.

The genes are TRBV21-1 and TRBJ1-5. TRBV21-1 is shown as a pseudogene. This CDR3 region has 16 residues. The CDR3 spells CASSKALFTGNQPQHF. The CDR3 DNA sequence: TGTGCCAGCAGCAAAGCGCTTTTCACGGGGAATCAGCCCCAGCATTTT.

CDR3 coding DNA: TGCAGTGCTAGATCAGTGTATGGCTACACCTTC. It is translated as CSARSVYGYTF. V usage is TRBV20-1 and J usage is TRBJ1-2; D unresolved. V was clipped by 2 bases and J by 5 bases, with 6 bases between them. Germline V gene sequence: CDR1 DFQATT, CDR2 SNEGSKA (reference sequence). There are 11 residues in the CDR3.

The chain is built from TRBV7-2 and TRBJ2-7, with 7 bases that match TRBD1. This CDR3 spans 16 amino acids. Trimming took 2 bases from V and 3 from J; bases not matched to a gene: 10. Germline lookup yields CDR1 SGHTA and CDR2 FQGNSA. The CDR3 loop is CASSLPSGNRGYEQYF. The CDR3 nucleotides are TGTGCCAGCAGCTTACCTTCCGGCAACAGGGGCTACGAGCAGTACTTC.

This clone came up once. This chain links TRBV13 with TRBJ1-1, with D tentatively TRBD1 (5 bases). The V gene's germline CDR1 is PRHDT and CDR2 FYEKMQ (reference sequence). The CDR3 spans 15 residues. V gave up 4 bases and J gave up 1 base, with 13 bases separating them. The CDR3 loop is CASSSLDRPNTEAFF. DNA of the CDR3: TGTGCCAGCAGCTCATTAGACAGACCGAACACTGAAGCTTTCTTT.